The clone carrying this TCR beta chain showed up many times. The data were taken from a study of CD8 T cells in ankylosing spondylitis. The length of the CDR3 is 13 residues. Germline values: CDR1 SGHDT, CDR2 YYEEEE. The V end was cut by 0 bases, the J end by 7 bases, with 10 bases between. Each CDR3 protein gets one entry after TCRdb re-called the 5' RACE reads with MiXCR. Of roughly 250,000 distinct CDR3 sequences listed, 8% to 9.5% are singletons. This sequence was found in a male donor with ankylosing spondylitis or in good health (not recorded which). Sequencing used blood, either unsorted or a sorted T cell fraction (not recorded which). This chain uses TRBV5-6 with TRBJ1-1, with no clear D. The CDR3: CASSLALRGEAFF. CDR3 DNA sequence: TGTGCCAGCAGCTTGGCTCTCCGGGGTGAAGCTTTCTTT.